These 20 T cell receptor beta chains came from one sample sequenced in a study of blood T cell repertoires in COVID-19 (dated by TCRdb to 2018 to 2020). To prepare the library, the immunoSEQ multiplex PCR assay was applied. Entries here come from immuneACCESS through TCRdb and include only in-frame sequences with V and J called. Some clones fail to appear in such tables; in the studies checked, an unresolved V gene covers under half of the shortfall, and the cause of the remainder is unknown. Across this sample there are some 190,000 clones, with more than 75% seen only once. The top ten clonotypes cover around 5% of the sample. Sequences were obtained from peripheral blood. The receptors here all came from a woman older than 75 with acute or convalescent COVID-19.

This chain connects TRBV5-4 to TRBJ2-2; TRBD2 is a possible D gene (5 bases). This CDR3 region has 14 residues. The germline CDR1 and CDR2 sequences are SGHNT and YYREEE (reference sequence). Trimming shortened V by 0 bases and J by 7 bases, and 10 bases separated the two germline ends. CDR3 sequence (DNA): TGTGCCAGCAGCTTGGCCGCGGGCAACGGGGAGCTGTTTTTT. It yields the protein CASSLAAGNGELFF.

This clone was observed a single time. This rearrangement joins TRBV18 to TRBJ2-1; 7 bases match TRBD1. This CDR3 contains 16 residues. CDR1 is KGHSH, CDR2 LQKENI, per germline. The trim removed 0 bases at V and 4 bases at J, leaving 6 bases unmatched. Written as DNA, the CDR3 is TGTGCCAGCTCACCACCCCGCGACAGGGCGTACAATGAGCAGTTCTTC. Protein product: CASSPPRDRAYNEQFF. Full variable domain (missing parts from reference TRBV18 and TRBJ2-1): NAGVMQNPRHLVRRRGQEARLRCSPMKGHSHVYWYRQLPEEGLKFMVYLQKENIIDESGMPKERFSAEFPKEGPSILRIQQVVRGDSAAYFCASSPPRDRAYNEQFFGPGTRLTVL.

The chain links TRBV5-1 to TRBJ2-5; D might be TRBD1 (5 bases). From germline, CDR1 is SGHRS and CDR2 YFSETQ. This CDR3 is 14 amino acids long. Trimming pared 2 bases from V and 7 bases from J, leaving 15 bases between. The CDR3, as DNA: TGCGCCAGCAGCTTTGGCAGGGCGGTCGGGACCCAGTACTTC. Protein sequence: CASSFGRAVGTQYF.

The CDR3 region is CATSDLTGTGYEQYF. The CDR3, as DNA: TGTGCCACCAGTGATTTAACAGGGACGGGGTACGAGCAGTACTTC. The chain combines TRBV24-1 with TRBJ2-7; D might be TRBD1 (6 bases). Trimming left V 1 base short and J 4 bases short, with 13 bases between. CDR1 is KGHDR and CDR2 is SFDVKD in the germline V gene. CDR3 length: 15 residues.

The genes are TRBV5-4 and TRBJ2-5; 9 nucleotides line up with TRBD1. The CDR3 spans 14 residues. Germline V CDR1 and CDR2: SGHNT, YYREEE (reference sequence). V lost 3 bases and J lost 5; bases outside the gene matches: 5. CDR3 nucleotides: TGTGCCAGCAGCTCCCGGACAGGGGTGGAGACCCAGTACTTC. It yields the protein CASSSRTGVETQYF.

For this clone: Compared with germline, one end of the junction differs, possibly owing to a read error. The chain employs TRBV7-7 and TRBJ2-1; 9 bases align to TRBD2. The length of the CDR3 is 15 residues. The V gene's germline CDR1 is SSHAT and CDR2 FNYEAQ (reference sequence). CDR3 sequence reads: CASSPGIAGVDEQFF. The CDR3 DNA reads as TGTGCTAGCAGCCCCGGGATAGCGGGAGTGGATGAGCAGTTCTTC.

The chain combines TRBV28 with TRBJ2-5; perhaps TRBD1 as D (5 bases). The CDR3 is 14 amino acids. From germline, CDR1 is MDHEN and CDR2 SYDVKM. V was clipped by 8 bases and J by 4 bases, with 17 bases between them. CDR3 coding DNA: TGTGCCAGCCGTCCCCCCGTGGGGCGAGAGACCCAGTACTTC. Translating gives CASRPPVGRETQYF.

The chain couples TRBV9 to TRBJ2-3; tentatively, D is TRBD1 (5 bases). CDR1 is SGDLS, CDR2 YYNGEE, per germline. V was cut by 4 bases and J by 6 bases, with 9 bases left in between. CDR3 length: 12 residues. The DNA of the CDR3 is TGTGCCAGCAGCTTGGCAGGGGATACGCAGTATTTT. Its protein product is CASSLAGDTQYF.

The chain carries TRBV6-5 and TRBJ1-6; 10 bases agree with TRBD1. CDR1 MNHEY and CDR2 SVGAGI come from the germline V gene. The CDR3 loop spans 15 amino acids. V lost 6 bases and J lost 10; bases outside the gene matches: 9. The CDR3 DNA sequence: TGTGCCAGCAGCACTACGACAGGGGGCTTATCACCCCTCCACTTT. Its protein product is CASSTTTGGLSPLHF.

The chain is built from TRBV10-1 and TRBJ2-2; 7 bases agree with TRBD1. The CDR3 length is 17 residues. The germline V gene encodes CDR1 WNHNN and CDR2 SYGVQD (reference sequence). The V gene end was trimmed by 11 bases and the J gene end by 2 bases; junction bases not matched to a gene: 17. This chain's CDR3 is CAHQFPPGQKNTGELFF. The CDR3 nucleotides are TGCGCCCACCAGTTTCCTCCGGGACAGAAAAACACCGGGGAGCTGTTTTTT.

The chain links TRBV7-9 to TRBJ1-1; possibly TRBD1 for D (5 bases). The CDR3 contains 11 residues. CDR1 and CDR2 from the germline V gene are SEHNR and FQNEAQ (reference sequence). Trimming stripped 3 bases from V and 11 bases from J, with 10 bases between. The CDR3 here is CASSFGRDAFF. As DNA, the CDR3 is TGTGCCAGCAGCTTTGGCAGGGATGCTTTCTTT.

This chain links TRBV19 with TRBJ2-2; 7 bases align to TRBD2. The V gene's germline CDR1 is LNHDA and CDR2 SQIVND (reference sequence). V was clipped by 5 bases and J by 0 bases; unmatched bases: 6. The CDR3 totals 16 residues. For the CDR3, the DNA is TGTGCCAGTAGTCCCCTGGGGGGGACGAACACCGGGGAGCTGTTTTTT. It codes for CASSPLGGTNTGELFF.

This chain connects TRBV7-2 to TRBJ1-5; D may be TRBD1 (6 bases). This CDR3 comprises 14 residues. Germline V gives CDR1 SGHTA, CDR2 FQGNSA. Trimming removed 4 bases from V and 3 bases from J, with 10 bases in between. The CDR3 nucleotides read TGTGCCAGCAGCTCCGGGACACTCAATCAGCCCCAGCATTTT. Translating gives CASSSGTLNQPQHF.

The rearrangement links TRBV19 to TRBJ2-1, with TRBD2 matching 8 bases. Germline-derived CDR1 and CDR2 are LNHDA and SQIVND (reference sequence). The CDR3 is 19 residues long. Losses at the gene ends were 3 bases for V and 5 bases for J; bases not matched to a gene: 18. CDR3 residues: CASSIYHNKVGLGDNEQFF. As DNA, the CDR3 is TGTGCCAGTAGTATCTATCACAATAAGGTGGGACTAGGGGACAATGAGCAGTTCTTC.

The rearrangement links TRBV3-1 (or the pseudogene TRBV3-2) to TRBJ1-6, with D possibly being TRBD1 (5 bases). Germline values: CDR1 LGHDT, CDR2 YNNKEL (reference sequence). The CDR3 totals 13 residues. Trimming shortened V by 0 bases and J by 13 bases, and 10 bases separated the two germline ends. This chain's CDR3 is CASSQEGYRPLHF. CDR3 coding DNA: TGTGCCAGCAGCCAAGAAGGGTACAGGCCCCTCCACTTT.

The rearrangement uses TRBV25-1 and TRBJ2-5; perhaps TRBD1 as D (5 bases). The V and J ends lost 7 bases and 1 base respectively, with 13 bases between them. Germline V lookup: CDR1 MGHDK, CDR2 SYGVNS. This CDR3 region has 14 residues. The CDR3 bases are TGTGCCAGCACCCTAAACAGGATCCAAGAGACCCAGTACTTC. Its protein product is CASTLNRIQETQYF.

This chain connects TRBV7-9 to TRBJ2-7, with 9 bases lining up with TRBD1. With 5 bases clipped from V and 6 bases from J, the junction kept 11 bases outside the gene matches. The CDR3 has 15 residues. The germline gives CDR1 SEHNR, CDR2 FQNEAQ (reference sequence). The CDR3 region is CASSQVGQGLVEQYF. The CDR3 DNA is TGTGCCAGCAGCCAAGTCGGACAGGGGTTGGTCGAGCAGTACTTC.

The J gene is TRBJ2-7, the V gene TRBV27; TRBD2 matches at 14 bases. Germline V gives CDR1 MNHEY, CDR2 SMNVEV (reference sequence). J was trimmed by 6 bases and V by 3 bases; bases with no gene match: 4. The CDR3 spans 15 residues. The CDR3 loop is CASSLSGLAGGEQYF. The CDR3 DNA is TGTGCCAGCAGTTTGTCCGGACTAGCGGGAGGCGAGCAGTACTTC.

V is TRBV9 and J is TRBJ2-1; 9 bases are a match to TRBD1. This CDR3 is 14 amino acids long. V was pared by 3 bases and J by 8 bases, with 6 bases of the junction left unmatched. In germline, CDR1 is SGDLS, CDR2 YYNGEE. Here the CDR3 reads CASSAERTGDEQFF. Here the CDR3 DNA reads TGTGCCAGCAGCGCCGAACGGACAGGGGATGAGCAGTTCTTC.

This clone came up a few times. Distinct nucleotide sequences in the sample also encode this CDR3. The chain uses TRBV6-5 and TRBJ1-1; D possibly corresponds to TRBD1 (6 bases). The germline V and J ends were trimmed by 3 bases and 1 base, with 9 bases remaining between them. The CDR3 totals 14 residues. CDR1 and CDR2 (germline): MNHEY, SVGAGI. For the CDR3, the DNA is TGTGCCAGCAGTTATCGGGGGGCGAACACTGAAGCTTTCTTT. Residues: CASSYRGANTEAFF.